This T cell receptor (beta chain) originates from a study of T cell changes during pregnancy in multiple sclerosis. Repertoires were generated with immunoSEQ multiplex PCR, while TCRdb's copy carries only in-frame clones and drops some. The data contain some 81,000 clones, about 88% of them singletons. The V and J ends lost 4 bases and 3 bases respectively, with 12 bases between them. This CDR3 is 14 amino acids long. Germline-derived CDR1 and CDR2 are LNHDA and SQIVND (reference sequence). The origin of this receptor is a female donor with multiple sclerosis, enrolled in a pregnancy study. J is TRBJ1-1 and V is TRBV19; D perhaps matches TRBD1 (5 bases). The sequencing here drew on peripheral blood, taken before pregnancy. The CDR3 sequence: CASSKPGWHTEAFF. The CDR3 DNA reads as TGTGCCAGTAGTAAGCCAGGGTGGCACACTGAAGCTTTCTTT.